Described below is a single T cell receptor (beta chain) sequence and its context. These data belong to a study of T-cell memory formation after mild COVID-19. V lost 4 bases to trimming and J lost 8 bases, with 17 bases between them. The CDR3 consists of 15 residues. Germline-derived CDR1 and CDR2 are MNHEY and SMNVEV (reference sequence). A single record per CDR3 protein comes from TCRdb applying MiXCR to the 5' RACE reads. The profile shows roughly 280,000 distinct CDR3 sequences, approximately 8% of them singletons. The receptor was isolated from a man in his late teens or twenties who had mild COVID-19 (a few samples of this study predate the infection). Cell type and time point are not known. Sequencing was done on a sample of PBMCs or a T cell subset sorted from them (not recorded which). This chain uses TRBV27 with TRBJ1-4; D might be TRBD1 (5 bases). The CDR3 region is CASSSGGAGGEKLFF. CDR3 nucleotides: TGTGCCAGCAGTTCCGGGGGAGCCGGAGGCGAAAAACTGTTTTTT.